This TCR beta chain originates from a study of CD4+ T cells in melanoma. Produced via immunoSEQ multiplex PCR; TCRdb's table is partial and in-frame only. This repertoire shows around 130,000 clones, 85% to 95% found once; its top ten account for about 1.5%. This CDR3 has 13 residues. Trimming left V 7 bases short and J 3 bases short, with 12 bases between. The germline CDR1 and CDR2 sequences are SNHLY and FYNNEI. V and J are TRBV2 and TRBJ1-1; no reliable D call. The sequence derives from a human donor with melanoma. The CDR3 DNA reads TGTGCCAGCATTCCGACACACGACACTGAAGCTTTCTTT. It yields the protein CASIPTHDTEAFF.